These 30 T cell receptor beta chains originate from one sample sequenced in a study of blood T cell repertoires in COVID-19 (dated by TCRdb to 2018 to 2020). The library was prepared using the immunoSEQ multiplex PCR assay. TCRdb retrieved this table from immuneACCESS and kept in-frame rearrangements only. Not all clones are present; in checked studies, unresolved V genes account for under half, and no reason is known for the remainder. In all, the sample holds 100,000 to 140,000 clones, and 80% to 85% of those were seen once. The biggest ten clones account for roughly 4.3% of the sample. The sample was peripheral blood. The source is a man between 65 and 79 years old with acute or convalescent COVID-19.

V gene TRBV6-2 or TRBV6-3 combines with J gene TRBJ1-2, with no clear D. Between the trimmed V and J ends, which lost 2 bases and 2 bases, there was a span of 6 bases. Germline V gene lookup returns CDR1 MNHEY and CDR2 SVGEGT. There are 13 residues in the CDR3. CDR3 sequence: CASSYVGNYGYTF. The DNA for the CDR3 is TGTGCCAGCAGTTACGTCGGGAACTATGGCTACACCTTC.

The chain carries TRBV18 and TRBJ1-4, with 9 bases aligning to TRBD1. From germline, CDR1 is KGHSH and CDR2 LQKENI. Trimming removed 6 bases from V and 1 base from J; junction bases left unmatched: 3. The CDR3 runs to 15 residues. CDR3 DNA sequence: TGTGCCAGCTCCGGACAGGGGATAACTAATGAAAAACTGTTTTTT. This codes for CASSGQGITNEKLFF. Drawing the rest from reference TRBV18 and TRBJ1-4, the complete variable domain is NAGVMQNPRHLVRRRGQEARLRCSPMKGHSHVYWYRQLPEEGLKFMVYLQKENIIDESGMPKERFSAEFPKEGPSILRIQQVVRGDSAAYFCASSGQGITNEKLFFGSGTQLSVL.

The chain combines TRBV29-1 with TRBJ2-6; maybe TRBD2 (6 bases). Germline-derived CDR1 and CDR2 are SQVTM and ANQGSEA. There are 14 residues in the CDR3. V was clipped by 4 bases and J by 2 bases, with 9 bases between them. This chain's CDR3 is CSVGTGAGANVLTF. CDR3 DNA: TGCAGCGTTGGGACGGGGGCTGGGGCCAACGTCCTGACTTTC.

This clone was detected a few times. This sequence joins TRBV19 and TRBJ2-1, with 7 bases lining up with TRBD1. The CDR3 has 11 amino acids. V dropped 8 bases and J dropped 12; count of bases not matched to a gene: 7. Germline CDR1 is LNHDA and CDR2 is SQIVND (reference sequence). The CDR3 nucleotides are TGTGCCAGTTCGAACAGGGGCCCGCAGTTCTTC. This encodes CASSNRGPQFF.

The gene calls are TRBV18 and TRBJ2-7, with TRBD2 matching 10 bases. Germline V lookup: CDR1 KGHSH, CDR2 LQKENI. V lost 6 bases to trimming and J lost 3 bases; unmatched junction nucleotides: 8. The CDR3 has 15 residues. CDR3 amino acids: CASSAASGGLYEQYF. DNA of the CDR3: TGTGCCAGCTCGGCCGCTAGCGGGGGACTCTACGAGCAGTACTTC.

The chain uses TRBV5-1 and TRBJ2-7; no clear D gene. Germline lookup yields CDR1 SGHRS and CDR2 YFSETQ. The CDR3 extends over 16 amino acids. The V end was cut by 1 base, the J end by 0 bases, with 14 bases between. The CDR3 region is CASSLSSRRSSYEQYF. CDR3 nucleotides: TGCGCCAGCAGCTTGAGTAGCCGACGGAGCTCCTACGAGCAGTACTTC.

This clone came up a few times. The chain is built from TRBV19 and TRBJ1-4, with 7 bases lining up with TRBD1. Germline CDR1 reads LNHDA; CDR2 reads SQIVND (reference sequence). This CDR3 region has 14 residues. J lost 5 bases, V lost 6 bases, and 6 bases had no gene match. CDR3 DNA sequence: TGTGCCAGTAGGGTTACAGGGGTAAATGAAAAACTGTTTTTT. As protein: CASRVTGVNEKLFF.

This chain connects TRBV6-6 to TRBJ1-1, with TRBD1 identical over 7 bases. The V gene end was trimmed by 7 bases and the J gene end by 0 bases; junction bases not matched to a gene: 5. This CDR3 region has 14 residues. Looked up from germline, CDR1 is MNHNY and CDR2 is SVGAGI (reference sequence). In DNA form, the CDR3 reads TGTGCCAGCATCGAACAGGGGATGAACACTGAAGCTTTCTTT. Its translation: CASIEQGMNTEAFF.

The chain joins TRBV7-9 to TRBJ2-7; TRBD2 aligns across 8 bases. Trimming cost V 9 bases and J 3 bases; bases outside gene matches: 10. CDR1 is SEHNR and CDR2 is FQNEAQ in the germline V gene (reference sequence). The CDR3 loop spans 14 amino acids. DNA for the CDR3: TGTGCCAGTAATCCCGGTAGCGGGGACTACGAGCAGTACTTC. Residues: CASNPGSGDYEQYF.

The CDR3 sequence is CASSLLDSRNEKLFF. The CDR3 coding sequence is TGTGCCAGCAGTTTACTTGACAGCCGCAATGAAAAACTGTTTTTT. J is TRBJ1-4 and V is TRBV7-2; possibly TRBD1 for D (5 bases). Trimming stripped 6 bases from V and 5 bases from J, with 16 bases between. Germline V lookup: CDR1 SGHTA, CDR2 FQGNSA. The CDR3 length is 15 residues.

This chain joins TRBV6-6 and TRBJ1-2; D is undetermined. This CDR3 region has 14 residues. Trimming removed 2 bases from V and 4 bases from J, with 11 bases in between. Germline CDR1 reads MNHNY; CDR2 reads SVGAGI (reference sequence). The CDR3 loop is CASSYIRGPYGYTF. The CDR3 nucleotides are TGTGCCAGCAGTTACATACGGGGTCCCTATGGCTACACCTTC.

This clone was observed a few times. The V and J genes are TRBV7-6 and TRBJ2-3; D is possibly TRBD1 (6 bases). The germline V and J ends were trimmed by 5 bases and 4 bases, with 16 bases remaining between them. The CDR3 spans 15 residues. The germline V gene encodes CDR1 SGHVS and CDR2 FNYEAQ. CDR3 sequence reads: CASSHSFSGADTQYF. Here the CDR3 DNA reads TGTGCCAGCAGCCACTCCTTTTCAGGGGCAGATACGCAGTATTTT. Based on the CDR3 plus reference TRBV7-6 and TRBJ2-3, the full variable domain is GAGVSQSPRYKVTKRGQDVALRCDPISGHVSLYWYRQALGQGPEFLTYFNYEAQQDKSGLPNDRFSAERPEGSISTLTIQRTEQRDSAMYRCASSHSFSGADTQYFGPGTRLTVL.

This clone was seen many times. The rearrangement uses TRBV6-5 and TRBJ1-1, with D possibly TRBD1 on 6 matching bases. The germline V gene has CDR1 MNHEY and CDR2 SVGAGI. The CDR3 is 14 residues long. V lost 6 bases and J 3 bases, leaving 14 bases between the germline ends. CDR3 sequence: CASSRTGSDTEAFF. The DNA for the CDR3 is TGTGCCAGCAGCCGTACAGGGTCGGACACTGAAGCTTTCTTT.

This clone was found once. The chain couples TRBV27 to TRBJ1-5, with D perhaps matching TRBD1 (5 bases). The ends were cut back, 6 bases at V and 6 bases at J, with 21 bases in the middle. CDR1 is MNHEY, CDR2 SMNVEV, per germline (reference sequence). This CDR3 comprises 16 residues. CDR3 residues: CASSLSGTSHIQPQHF. The CDR3, as DNA: TGTGCCAGCAGCCTATCCGGGACTTCCCACATTCAGCCCCAGCATTTT.

This clone occurred a few times. The chain links TRBV6-6 to TRBJ2-7; D might be TRBD1 (6 bases). CDR3 size: 13 residues. From germline, CDR1 is MNHNY and CDR2 SVGAGI (reference sequence). The V gene lost 6 bases and the J gene lost 3 bases, with 12 bases spanning the gap. Here the CDR3 reads CASSRIQGYEQYF. The CDR3 coding sequence is TGTGCCAGCAGCCGCATACAGGGCTACGAGCAGTACTTC.

The V and J genes are TRBV23-1 and TRBJ2-5, with a weak D call TRBD1 (6 bases). TRBV23-1 is marked as an open reading frame, function uncertain. V lost 3 bases and J lost 1, with 12 bases in between. CDR3 size: 15 residues. CDR3 in amino acids: CASSQSQGFQETQYF. The CDR3 nucleotides read TGCGCCAGCAGTCAGTCCCAGGGGTTCCAAGAGACCCAGTACTTC.

CDR3 sequence (DNA): TGTGCCATCAGTGAGTCCCCAATTGGACAGACTGCTAAGGTTAATACGCAGTATTTT. It specifies CAISESPIGQTAKVNTQYF. The gene calls are TRBV10-3 and TRBJ2-3, with D perhaps TRBD1 (6 bases). The germline CDR1 and CDR2 sequences are ENHRY and SYGVKD. The V end lost 0 bases, the J end lost 7 bases, and 26 bases lay between the germline ends. The CDR3 contains 19 residues.

CDR3 sequence: CATRGTSGTSNTGELFF. CDR3 bases: TGTGCCACCCGGGGGACTAGCGGGACCTCGAACACCGGGGAGCTGTTTTTT. The chain employs TRBV10-3 and TRBJ2-2; 13 bases are a match to TRBD2. This CDR3 region has 17 residues. J was trimmed by 0 bases and V by 10 bases; bases with no gene match: 8. CDR1 and CDR2 (germline): ENHRY, SYGVKD.

The chain has TRBV7-9 and TRBJ1-4; no definite D call. The germline V gene encodes CDR1 SEHNR and CDR2 FQNEAQ (reference sequence). V lost 1 base and J lost 10, with 19 bases in between. The CDR3 consists of 16 residues. The CDR3 loop is CASSLDMAAGFRKLFF. CDR3 DNA: TGTGCCAGCAGCTTAGATATGGCAGCGGGCTTTCGAAAACTGTTTTTT.

The V call is TRBV5-1, the J call TRBJ2-6, with 8 positions matching TRBD1. The CDR3 contains 16 residues. Trimming took 0 bases from V and 4 from J; bases not matched to a gene: 3. Germline CDR1 reads SGHRS; CDR2 reads YFSETQ. CDR3 sequence: CASSLGTGQGANVLTF. The CDR3 nucleotides are TGCGCCAGCAGCTTGGGGACAGGGCAGGGGGCCAACGTCCTGACTTTC.

Points on this clone: Other DNA sequences in this sample translate to the same CDR3. The chain uses TRBV9 and TRBJ2-3; TRBD2 aligns across 7 bases. Trimming removed 0 bases from V and 3 bases from J; junction bases left unmatched: 4. Germline V CDR1 and CDR2: SGDLS, YYNGEE. The CDR3 runs 15 residues. CDR3 sequence: CASSVGLADTDTQYF. The CDR3 nucleotides read TGTGCCAGCAGCGTAGGGCTAGCGGATACAGATACGCAGTATTTT.

This chain uses TRBV7-9 with TRBJ1-2; unclear D gene. Deletions cut 2 bases from V and 7 bases from J, with 14 bases between. The CDR3 has 14 residues. The germline V gene encodes CDR1 SEHNR and CDR2 FQNEAQ (reference sequence). For the CDR3, the DNA is TGTGCCAGCAGCTTATTAAGTCCCCGGGGTGGCTACACCTTC. Its translation: CASSLLSPRGGYTF.

This sequence joins TRBV3-1 (or the pseudogene TRBV3-2) and TRBJ1-3, with 8 positions matching TRBD1. After removal of 4 bases from V and 4 bases from J, the junction contained 9 bases not matched to a gene. Germline values: CDR1 LGHDT, CDR2 YNNKEL (reference sequence). There are 16 residues in the CDR3. The CDR3 loop is CASSPGQGAIGNTIYF. CDR3 DNA sequence: TGTGCCAGCAGCCCAGGGCAGGGGGCAATAGGAAACACCATATATTTT.

V is TRBV3-1 (or the pseudogene TRBV3-2) and J is TRBJ2-4; 7 bases are shared with TRBD1. With V trimmed by 1 base and J by 2 bases, 11 bases remained unmatched. The CDR3 contains 18 residues. Germline CDR1 reads LGHDT; CDR2 reads YNNKEL (reference sequence). The CDR3 is CASSQGRRRGLSKNIQYF. CDR3 sequence (DNA): TGTGCCAGCAGCCAAGGAAGACGTAGGGGGCTTTCCAAAAACATTCAGTACTTC.

The chain combines TRBV6-4 with TRBJ1-6; maybe TRBD1 (6 bases). CDR3 length: 15 residues. V was shortened by 5 bases and J by 7 bases, with 15 bases between the two germline ends. Per the germline V gene, CDR1 is MRHNA and CDR2 is SNTAGT. CDR3 bases: TGTGCCAGCAGTTCCGCGGGGGCGCGGAATTCACCCCTCCACTTT. It is translated as CASSSAGARNSPLHF.

The gene calls are TRBV19 and TRBJ2-7; D remains ambiguous. The CDR3 extends over 14 amino acids. V was pared by 7 bases and J by 2 bases, with 15 bases between. From germline, CDR1 is LNHDA and CDR2 SQIVND (reference sequence). In DNA form, the CDR3 reads TGTGCCAGTACCCTACCCACGGTTGCCTACGAGCAGTACTTC. Translating it yields CASTLPTVAYEQYF.

The chain has TRBV9 and TRBJ2-3; a possible D gene is TRBD2 (6 bases). Per the germline V gene, CDR1 is SGDLS and CDR2 is YYNGEE. The CDR3 is 17 amino acids. Trimming cost V 0 bases and J 4 bases, with 18 bases left between them. The CDR3: CASSVGSSEGFPDTQYF. The DNA of the CDR3 is TGTGCCAGCAGCGTAGGGTCTAGCGAAGGTTTCCCAGATACGCAGTATTTT.

The J gene is TRBJ1-5, the V gene TRBV6-5; possibly TRBD1 for D (5 bases). The V gene lost 8 bases and the J gene lost 1 base, with 12 bases spanning the gap. The CDR3 consists of 14 residues. Germline-derived CDR1 and CDR2 are MNHEY and SVGAGI. The CDR3: CASGGGGSNQPQHF. Here the CDR3 DNA reads TGTGCCAGCGGGGGGGGTGGGAGCAATCAGCCCCAGCATTTT.

The chain couples TRBV27 to TRBJ2-7; D gene uncertain. V shed 4 bases and J shed 1 base, with 5 bases lying between them. From germline, CDR1 is MNHEY and CDR2 SMNVEV (reference sequence). The CDR3 runs to 12 residues. CDR3 bases: TGTGCCAGCAGTTCCCAGTCCTACGAGCAGTACTTC. Amino acid sequence: CASSSQSYEQYF.

CDR3 protein: CASSGAVLDTQYF. The CDR3, as DNA: TGTGCCAGCAGCGGAGCGGTATTGGATACGCAGTATTTT. The chain carries TRBV2 and TRBJ2-3, with TRBD2 as a possible D gene (5 bases). V was cut by 6 bases and J by 6 bases, with 13 bases left in between. The CDR3 is made up of 13 amino acids. Per germline, CDR1 SNHLY and CDR2 FYNNEI.